Below are 25 T cell receptor beta chains sequenced from a single sample in a study of T cell changes during pregnancy in multiple sclerosis. The method was immunoSEQ multiplex PCR; TCRdb's version includes in-frame clones alone and lacks a portion of them. The sample includes about 49,000 clones, 85% to 95% of them seen just once. The sample here was CD8+ T cells from peripheral blood mononuclear cells, taken before pregnancy. These receptors were taken from a female donor with multiple sclerosis, enrolled in a pregnancy study.

The J gene is TRBJ2-3, the V gene TRBV5-4, with 9 bases matching TRBD2. From germline, CDR1 is SGHNT and CDR2 YYREEE (reference sequence). The CDR3 is 15 amino acids. V trimming: 0 bases; J trimming: 4 bases; junction bases outside the gene matches: 3. The CDR3 nucleotides are TGTGCCAGCAGCTTGGAGCGGGAGGTCCCAGATACGCAGTATTTT. This encodes CASSLEREVPDTQYF.

The chain employs TRBV7-8 and TRBJ2-5, with 7 bases fitting TRBD1. After removal of 2 bases from V and 2 bases from J, the junction contained 5 bases not matched to a gene. The CDR3 consists of 15 residues. Germline lookup yields CDR1 SGHVS and CDR2 FQNEAQ. Here the CDR3 reads CASSLRQGRQETQYF. Written as DNA, the CDR3 is TGTGCCAGCAGCTTAAGACAGGGTCGGCAAGAGACCCAGTACTTC. The full variable domain, with the rest looked up from reference TRBV7-8 and TRBJ2-5, is GAGVSQSPRYKVAKRGQDVALRCDPISGHVSLFWYQQALGQGPEFLTYFQNEAQLDKSGLPSDRFFAERPEGSVSTLKIQRTQQEDSAVYLCASSLRQGRQETQYFGPGTRLLVL.

This chain uses TRBV10-1 with TRBJ2-1, with 9 bases identical to TRBD1. Germline CDR1 reads WNHNN; CDR2 reads SYGVQD (reference sequence). V trimming: 8 bases; J trimming: 8 bases; junction bases outside the gene matches: 7. The CDR3 covers 13 residues. This CDR3 is CASESGQGDEQFF. CDR3 nucleotides: TGCGCCAGCGAGTCGGGACAGGGTGATGAGCAGTTCTTC.

V is TRBV7-9 and J is TRBJ2-7; TRBD2 aligns across 10 bases. There are 16 residues in the CDR3. The germline gives CDR1 SEHNR, CDR2 FQNEAQ (reference sequence). Germline trimming cut 5 bases from V and 0 bases from J; bases unmatched to any gene: 7. The CDR3 DNA reads as TGTGCCAGCAGCGCCAGACTAGCGGGTTACTCCTACGAGCAGTACTTC. It yields the protein CASSARLAGYSYEQYF.

The chain has TRBV27 and TRBJ1-1; TRBD1 aligns across 9 bases. Trimming cost V 2 bases and J 8 bases; bases outside gene matches: 3. The germline V gene encodes CDR1 MNHEY and CDR2 SMNVEV (reference sequence). The CDR3 sequence is 13 residues long. In nucleotides, the CDR3 is TGTGCCAGCAGTTTACAGGGACAGGGAGAAGCTTTCTTT. Translating gives CASSLQGQGEAFF.

This rearrangement joins TRBV10-1 to TRBJ2-7, with a weak D call TRBD2 (5 bases). Per germline, CDR1 WNHNN and CDR2 SYGVQD (reference sequence). Trimming cost V 3 bases and J 0 bases, with 9 bases left between them. CDR3 length equals 14 residues. Written as DNA, the CDR3 is TGCGCCAGCAGTGAACGCGGGTTCTCCTACGAGCAGTACTTC. As protein: CASSERGFSYEQYF.

The chain uses TRBV5-6 and TRBJ2-1; 8 bases match TRBD2. CDR1 and CDR2 from the germline V gene are SGHDT and YYEEEE. Trimming cost V 4 bases and J 8 bases; bases outside gene matches: 11. The CDR3 contains 15 residues. CDR3 nucleotide sequence: TGTGCCAGCAGCCCCGAAAGCGGGAGCCTCCATGAGCAGTTCTTC. Its translation is CASSPESGSLHEQFF.

The chain recombines TRBV10-3 with TRBJ2-7, with D possibly TRBD1 on 6 matching bases. The CDR3 length is 11 residues. Trimming pared 3 bases from V and 6 bases from J, leaving 6 bases between. Germline-derived CDR1 and CDR2 are ENHRY and SYGVKD. In nucleotides, the CDR3 is TGTGCCATCAGTGAAGGGGGCGAGCAGTACTTC. This codes for CAISEGGEQYF.

V is TRBV6-1 and J is TRBJ1-5; maybe TRBD1 (6 bases). CDR3 length: 13 amino acids. CDR1 is MNHNS, CDR2 SASEGT, per germline. V lost 6 bases and J lost 6, with 12 bases in between. The CDR3 loop is CASSGGQGQPQHF. For the CDR3, the DNA is TGTGCCAGCAGCGGGGGGCAGGGTCAGCCCCAGCATTTT.

This chain uses TRBV28 with TRBJ2-5, with 7 bases aligning to TRBD1. From germline, CDR1 is MDHEN and CDR2 SYDVKM. Germline trimming cut 7 bases from V and 4 bases from J; bases unmatched to any gene: 15. The CDR3 is 16 residues long. The CDR3 DNA sequence: TGTGCCAGCACCCTCCAGGAGACAGGGCTGGGAGAGACCCAGTACTTC. It translates to CASTLQETGLGETQYF.

This rearrangement joins TRBV30 to TRBJ2-7; the D is unclear. V was shortened by 3 bases and J by 2 bases, with 11 bases between the two germline ends. Per germline, CDR1 GTSNPN and CDR2 SVGIG (reference sequence). This CDR3 has 13 residues. The CDR3 bases are TGTGCCTGGAGGGGCGCGCATACCTACGAGCAGTACTTC. This encodes CAWRGAHTYEQYF.

This chain links TRBV18 with TRBJ2-3; 10 bases are a match to TRBD2. The CDR3 is 20 amino acids. Germline CDR1 and CDR2: KGHSH and LQKENI. The V and J ends lost 2 bases and 0 bases, in that order; junction bases with no gene match: 14. Written as DNA, the CDR3 is TGTGCCAGCTCACCATTTTTGCCCGGGACTAGCGAATCTAGCACAGATACGCAGTATTTT. It specifies CASSPFLPGTSESSTDTQYF.

The rearrangement uses TRBV6-6 and TRBJ2-5, with D maybe TRBD1 (5 bases). The CDR3 sequence is 14 residues long. Germline values: CDR1 MNHNY, CDR2 SVGAGI (reference sequence). V was clipped by 5 bases and J by 1 base, with 11 bases between them. As DNA, the CDR3 is TGTGCCAGCAGTCCTATGCAGGGCCAAGAGACCCAGTACTTC. Its protein product is CASSPMQGQETQYF.

This chain uses TRBV6-1 with TRBJ1-1, with no clear D. Trimming took 8 bases from V and 3 from J, leaving 10 bases between them. The CDR3 consists of 12 residues. CDR1 is MNHNS and CDR2 is SASEGT in the germline V gene. In DNA, the CDR3 is TGTGCCAGCGTTGGAGCCTACACTGAAGCTTTCTTT. Encoded protein: CASVGAYTEAFF.

The chain joins TRBV29-1 to TRBJ1-2; 12 bases line up with TRBD1. V gave up 7 bases and J gave up 13 bases; unmatched junction bases: 7. CDR3 length: 11 amino acids. Germline V gene sequence: CDR1 SQVTM, CDR2 ANQGSEA. CDR3 nucleotide sequence: TGCAGCGCCCGGGACAGGGGGCAGTCCACCTTC. Its protein product is CSARDRGQSTF.

The V call is TRBV5-4, the J call TRBJ2-7, with 12 positions matching TRBD2. After removal of 3 bases from V and 2 bases from J, the junction contained 6 bases not matched to a gene. Germline loops: CDR1 SGHNT, CDR2 YYREEE (reference sequence). The CDR3 spans 16 residues. The CDR3: CASSSRTSGVAYEQYF. The CDR3 DNA reads TGTGCCAGCAGCTCCCGGACTAGCGGGGTGGCCTACGAGCAGTACTTC.

The V gene is TRBV19, the J gene TRBJ2-4, with a possible D match to TRBD1 (5 bases). V shed 2 bases and J shed 0 bases, with 17 bases lying between them. CDR3 size: 18 residues. CDR1 is LNHDA and CDR2 is SQIVND in the germline V gene (reference sequence). The CDR3 region has the DNA TGTGCCAGTAGTATACCCCGAAGACAGACCATAGCCAAAAACATTCAGTACTTC. Its protein is CASSIPRRQTIAKNIQYF.

This sequence joins TRBV5-6 and TRBJ2-7, with 9 bases matching TRBD1. Germline-derived CDR1 and CDR2 are SGHDT and YYEEEE. The CDR3 is made up of 15 amino acids. V lost 4 bases and J lost 2; bases outside the gene matches: 7. As DNA, the CDR3 is TGTGCCAGCAGCGCATATGGACAGGGGACCTACGAGCAGTACTTC. It encodes CASSAYGQGTYEQYF.

The rearrangement uses TRBV6-5 and TRBJ1-1; a possible D gene is TRBD1 (5 bases). Germline V lookup: CDR1 MNHEY, CDR2 SVGAGI. The CDR3 spans 13 residues. Trimming shortened V by 7 bases and J by 1 base, and 10 bases separated the two germline ends. CDR3 in amino acids: CASTGQGNTEAFF. The CDR3 DNA is TGTGCCAGCACGGGCCAGGGGAACACTGAAGCTTTCTTT.

The V gene is TRBV27, the J gene TRBJ2-1; unclear D gene. The CDR3 spans 13 residues. In germline, CDR1 is MNHEY, CDR2 SMNVEV (reference sequence). The ends were cut back, 5 bases at V and 7 bases at J, with 12 bases in the middle. CDR3 amino acids: CASSTNHPNEQFF. DNA for the CDR3: TGTGCCAGCAGTACAAATCATCCAAATGAGCAGTTCTTC.

This clone was observed a few times. This chain uses TRBV27 with TRBJ2-1; D is unclear. The V and J ends lost 7 bases and 6 bases respectively, with 13 bases between them. This CDR3 spans 13 amino acids. Germline assignment: CDR1 MNHEY and CDR2 SMNVEV (reference sequence). CDR3 residues: CASMAVPFNEQFF. The CDR3 coding sequence is TGTGCCAGCATGGCGGTGCCCTTCAATGAGCAGTTCTTC.

V gene TRBV7-8 combines with J gene TRBJ2-3, with D perhaps TRBD2 (5 bases). CDR1 and CDR2 from the germline V gene are SGHVS and FQNEAQ. V was cut by 1 base and J by 3 bases, with 8 bases left in between. The CDR3 consists of 14 residues. The CDR3 loop is CASSLERRTDTQYF. The CDR3 DNA reads as TGTGCCAGCAGCTTAGAGCGGCGAACAGATACGCAGTATTTT.

V usage is TRBV19 and J usage is TRBJ2-3, with TRBD1 as a possible D gene (5 bases). Germline CDR1 reads LNHDA; CDR2 reads SQIVND (reference sequence). V lost 6 bases to trimming and J lost 1 base, with 14 bases between them. This CDR3 is built from 15 residues. CDR3: CASRFTGLGTDTQYF. The CDR3 nucleotides read TGTGCCAGTAGATTCACAGGTTTGGGCACAGATACGCAGTATTTT.

The chain recombines TRBV30 with TRBJ1-1; the D gene is possibly TRBD1 (5 bases). Germline V gives CDR1 GTSNPN, CDR2 SVGIG (reference sequence). This CDR3 has 13 amino acids. Trimming stripped 4 bases from V and 0 bases from J, with 9 bases between. The CDR3 loop is CAWTPGVNTEAFF. The CDR3 DNA sequence: TGTGCCTGGACACCGGGGGTGAACACTGAAGCTTTCTTT.

The chain joins TRBV5-6 to TRBJ2-2; D not resolved. Trimming shortened V by 2 bases and J by 4 bases, and 9 bases separated the two germline ends. The germline gives CDR1 SGHDT, CDR2 YYEEEE. The CDR3 is 14 amino acids. Here the CDR3 DNA reads TGTGCCAGCAGCTTCGGGTTTCCCACCGGGGAGCTGTTTTTT. This codes for CASSFGFPTGELFF. Together with reference TRBV5-6 and TRBJ2-2, the CDR3 gives the full variable domain: DAGVTQSPTHLIKTRGQQVTLRCSPKSGHDTVSWYQQALGQGPQFIFQYYEEEERQRGNFPDRFSGHQFPNYSSELNVNALLLGDSALYLCASSFGFPTGELFFGEGSRLTVL.